What follows are 24 T cell receptor beta chains derived from one specimen sequenced in a study of shared clonotypes between healthy human individuals. TCRdb's table, derived via immunoSEQ multiplex PCR, lists solely in-frame clones and lacks some. The sample comprises around 240,000 clones, approximately 65% of which are singletons, and approximately 10% rests with the top ten. The sample taken for sequencing was memory CD4+ T cells sorted from blood. The subset denotes: CD45RA-negative fraction. The receptor source for this set is a man aged 30-40 years in good health.

The chain joins TRBV6-1 to TRBJ1-1; D may be TRBD1 (6 bases). There are 15 residues in the CDR3. The V and J ends lost 10 bases and 4 bases respectively, with 22 bases between them. Germline CDR1 and CDR2: MNHNS and SASEGT. CDR3 nucleotides: TGTGCCACCCGGGGGGGCCGACTCGGCGGCACTGAAGCTTTCTTT. This sequence encodes CATRGGRLGGTEAFF.

This clone was picked up one time. V gene TRBV5-1 combines with J gene TRBJ2-1; 10 nucleotides match TRBD2. The CDR3 extends over 14 amino acids. Unmatched junction bases numbered 3, after V lost 4 bases and J lost 5 bases. CDR1 and CDR2 (germline): SGHRS, YFSETQ. The CDR3 reads CASSHGLADNEQFF. In DNA form, the CDR3 reads TGCGCCAGCAGCCACGGACTAGCGGACAATGAGCAGTTCTTC.

This sequence joins TRBV25-1 and TRBJ1-5; D possibly corresponds to TRBD1 (5 bases). Trimming took 4 bases from V and 0 from J, leaving 13 bases between them. The CDR3 consists of 16 residues. Looked up from germline, CDR1 is MGHDK and CDR2 is SYGVNS. The CDR3 sequence is CASSASGTYSNQPQHF. As DNA, the CDR3 is TGTGCCAGCAGTGCCTCAGGGACCTATAGCAATCAGCCCCAGCATTTT.

Written as DNA, the CDR3 is TGTGCCAGCAGCCCGGATCCAGGGACAATGGAGACCCAGTACTTC. Protein sequence: CASSPDPGTMETQYF. The rearrangement links TRBV7-3 to TRBJ2-5; D possibly corresponds to TRBD1 (6 bases). CDR3 size: 15 residues. V was shortened by 5 bases and J by 5 bases, with 18 bases between the two germline ends. Germline values: CDR1 SGHTA, CDR2 FQGTGA.

The CDR3 DNA reads TGTGCCAGCTCACACGGGACAGGGTATGGCTACACCTTC. This codes for CASSHGTGYGYTF. The chain links TRBV18 to TRBJ1-2; the match to TRBD1 covers 9 bases. The germline gives CDR1 KGHSH, CDR2 LQKENI. V lost 4 bases to trimming and J lost 5 bases; unmatched junction nucleotides: 2. CDR3 length equals 13 residues. Filled out from reference TRBV18 and TRBJ1-2, the complete variable domain reads NAGVMQNPRHLVRRRGQEARLRCSPMKGHSHVYWYRQLPEEGLKFMVYLQKENIIDESGMPKERFSAEFPKEGPSILRIQQVVRGDSAAYFCASSHGTGYGYTFGSGTRLTVV.

The chain recombines TRBV9 with TRBJ2-5; 8 bases line up with TRBD2. This CDR3 comprises 14 residues. Germline-derived CDR1 and CDR2 are SGDLS and YYNGEE. J lost 5 bases, V lost 4 bases, and 7 bases had no gene match. The CDR3: CASSTGRAGETQYF. The DNA of the CDR3 is TGTGCCAGCAGCACCGGGAGGGCTGGGGAGACCCAGTACTTC.

The chain carries TRBV11-2 and TRBJ2-1; 12 bases are shared with TRBD2. The CDR3 consists of 18 residues. The germline CDR1 and CDR2 sequences are SGHAT and FQNNGV. With V trimmed by 1 base and J by 4 bases, 8 bases remained unmatched. The CDR3 spells CASSLGGTLAGGYNEQFF. The CDR3 bases are TGTGCCAGCAGCTTAGGAGGCACTCTAGCGGGAGGGTACAATGAGCAGTTCTTC.

The count of this clone is one. The CDR3 loop reads CASSQDPQGARTGNTIYF. The CDR3 nucleotides read TGTGCCAGCAGCCAAGATCCCCAGGGGGCGCGGACTGGAAACACCATATATTTT. V is TRBV4-2 and J is TRBJ1-3, with TRBD1 identical over 8 bases. In germline, CDR1 is LGHNA, CDR2 YNFKEQ. The CDR3 sequence is 18 residues long. Losses at the gene ends were 0 bases for V and 2 bases for J; bases not matched to a gene: 9.

The chain recombines TRBV7-2 with TRBJ2-5, with 8 bases lining up with TRBD2. The CDR3 is 15 amino acids. The J segment lost 4 bases and the V segment lost 5 bases, leaving 9 bases of the junction unmatched. Germline V lookup: CDR1 SGHTA, CDR2 FQGNSA. For the CDR3, the DNA is TGTGCCAGCAGCCTGAGCGGGAGTAACGTAGAGACCCAGTACTTC. Translation gives CASSLSGSNVETQYF.

CDR3 bases: TGTGCCAGCAGCGCCTCCGGAGCGGGAGGGCCAATTCCCGGGGAGCTGTTTTTT. Residues: CASSASGAGGPIPGELFF. The rearrangement links TRBV5-4 to TRBJ2-2; TRBD2 aligns across 10 bases. CDR1 SGHNT and CDR2 YYREEE come from the germline V gene (reference sequence). The trim removed 4 bases at V and 6 bases at J, leaving 15 bases unmatched. This CDR3 has 18 residues.

The sample holds a few counts of this clone. This sequence joins TRBV15 and TRBJ2-2; D not certain. V lost 2 bases to trimming and J lost 2 bases, with 6 bases between them. Per the germline V gene, CDR1 is LNHNV and CDR2 is YYDKDF (reference sequence). This CDR3 contains 14 residues. Here the CDR3 DNA reads TGTGCCACCAGCAGACTCTACAACACCGGGGAGCTGTTTTTT. It codes for CATSRLYNTGELFF.

This clone has only one observation. The rearrangement links TRBV7-7 to TRBJ2-1, with D perhaps TRBD1 (5 bases). V shed 3 bases and J shed 0 bases, with 15 bases lying between them. This CDR3 contains 17 residues. The V gene's germline CDR1 is SSHAT and CDR2 FNYEAQ (reference sequence). CDR3 in amino acids: CASSFWGLWSSYNEQFF. For the CDR3, the DNA is TGTGCCAGCAGCTTCTGGGGCCTCTGGAGCTCCTACAATGAGCAGTTCTTC.

The rearrangement uses TRBV2 and TRBJ1-4; D may be TRBD1 (6 bases). This CDR3 is 15 amino acids long. Germline assignment: CDR1 SNHLY and CDR2 FYNNEI. With 4 bases removed from V and 4 bases from J, the gap between germline ends came to 13 bases. The CDR3 DNA is TGTGCCAGCAGTGGTTCGGGGGGCTATAATGAAAAACTGTTTTTT. It is translated as CASSGSGGYNEKLFF.

This clone was seen a handful of times. The chain links TRBV28 to TRBJ1-5, with unresolved D. Trimming removed 6 bases at V and 7 bases at J, with 13 bases between. The germline V gene has CDR1 MDHEN and CDR2 SYDVKM. CDR3 length: 13 residues. CDR3 sequence: CASRSGSGQPQHF. CDR3 coding DNA: TGTGCCAGCAGATCGGGGTCGGGGCAGCCCCAGCATTTT. Full variable domain (missing parts from reference TRBV28 and TRBJ1-5): DVKVTQSSRYLVKRTGEKVFLECVQDMDHENMFWYRQDPGLGLRLIYFSYDVKMKEKGDIPEGYSVSREKKERFSLILESASTNQTSMYLCASRSGSGQPQHFGDGTRLSIL.

CDR3 sequence reads: CASSQTGSYEQYF. The CDR3 nucleotides read TGTGCCAGCAGTCAGACAGGGTCCTACGAGCAGTACTTC. The chain is built from TRBV11-2 and TRBJ2-7, with 7 bases aligning to TRBD1. Trimming cost V 6 bases and J 1 base; bases outside gene matches: 3. The CDR3 is 13 residues long. Germline CDR1 SGHAT, CDR2 FQNNGV.

V is TRBV28 and J is TRBJ2-5; 7 bases map to TRBD1. Trimming cost V 7 bases and J 4 bases; bases outside gene matches: 3. CDR3 length equals 12 residues. From germline, CDR1 is MDHEN and CDR2 SYDVKM. CDR3 DNA: TGTGCCAGCATTTCAGGGGGAGAGACCCAGTACTTC. It encodes CASISGGETQYF.

The chain combines TRBV28 with TRBJ2-7; D ambiguous. Germline values: CDR1 MDHEN, CDR2 SYDVKM. The CDR3 consists of 12 residues. Trimming cost V 2 bases and J 6 bases, with 8 bases left between them. The CDR3 loop reads CASSLQLGEQYF. The DNA for the CDR3 is TGTGCCAGCAGTTTACAGTTGGGCGAGCAGTACTTC.

A remark on this clone: A read error is possible here, since a much larger clone lies one base away. V gene TRBV7-9 combines with J gene TRBJ2-7, with 12 bases matching TRBD2. The CDR3 spans 14 residues. The V gene's germline CDR1 is SEHNR and CDR2 FQNEAQ (reference sequence). The CDR3 nucleotides read TGTGCCAGCAGCCTAGCGGGAGGGCCCTACGAGCAGTACTTC. Encoded protein: CASSLAGGPYEQYF.

The chain couples TRBV7-4 to TRBJ2-7, with a possible D match to TRBD2 (6 bases). V lost 1 base, J lost 0 bases, and 10 bases lay in between. This CDR3 has 15 amino acids. CDR1 is SGHVT and CDR2 is SQSDAQ in the germline V gene. The CDR3 region has the DNA TGTGCCAGCAGCTTAGGACTAGGAAGCTCCTACGAGCAGTACTTC. Amino acid sequence: CASSLGLGSSYEQYF.

The chain carries TRBV27 and TRBJ2-1; 8 bases match TRBD2. V shed 5 bases and J 6 bases; nucleotides not matched to a gene: 9. Germline V gene lookup returns CDR1 MNHEY and CDR2 SMNVEV (reference sequence). The CDR3 runs 15 residues. In DNA, the CDR3 is TGTGCCAGCAGTGACAAAAGCGGGAGTGTCAATGAGCAGTTCTTC. The encoded protein is CASSDKSGSVNEQFF.

The DNA of the CDR3 is TGTGCCAGCGTGGCCTCAGGGGGATCCTACGAGCAGTACTTC. Translated: CASVASGGSYEQYF. V is TRBV28 and J is TRBJ2-7; 7 bases fit TRBD1. The germline V gene has CDR1 MDHEN and CDR2 SYDVKM. Trimming took 8 bases from V and 1 from J; bases not matched to a gene: 8. The CDR3 extends over 14 amino acids.

This clone was found a few times. The J gene is TRBJ1-5, the V gene TRBV29-1; TRBD1 matches at 10 bases. V gave up 3 bases and J gave up 7 bases; unmatched junction bases: 3. Germline CDR1 and CDR2: SQVTM and ANQGSEA. This CDR3 contains 13 residues. The CDR3 spells CSVESGQGQPQHF. The DNA for the CDR3 is TGCAGCGTTGAGTCGGGACAGGGGCAGCCCCAGCATTTT.

The rearrangement links TRBV28 to TRBJ2-1; D is ambiguous. Trimming took off 2 bases at V and 8 bases at J, with 7 bases between the two ends. Germline loops: CDR1 MDHEN, CDR2 SYDVKM. The length of the CDR3 is 12 residues. For the CDR3, the DNA is TGTGCCAGCAGTTTACTAGACTATGAGCAGTTCTTC. It codes for CASSLLDYEQFF.

This clone was detected once. V is TRBV28 and J is TRBJ1-5; 8 bases line up with TRBD1. This CDR3 spans 17 amino acids. The germline gives CDR1 MDHEN, CDR2 SYDVKM. V shed 6 bases, J shed 1 base, and the junction held 11 bases outside the gene matches. The CDR3, as DNA: TGTGCCAGCAGACCTCGGACAGGGCCTATGAGCAATCAGCCCCAGCATTTT. This gives the protein CASRPRTGPMSNQPQHF.